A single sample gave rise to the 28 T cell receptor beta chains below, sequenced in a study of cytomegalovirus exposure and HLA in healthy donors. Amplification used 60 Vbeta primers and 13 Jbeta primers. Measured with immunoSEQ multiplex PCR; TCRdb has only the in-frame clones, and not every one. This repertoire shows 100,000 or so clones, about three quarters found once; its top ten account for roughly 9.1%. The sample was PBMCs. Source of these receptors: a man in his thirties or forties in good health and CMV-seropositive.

This CDR3 is CASSLGSGGGYTGELFF. In DNA form, the CDR3 reads TGTGCCAGCAGCCTTGGGAGCGGGGGGGGGTACACCGGGGAGCTGTTTTTT. The chain combines TRBV11-3 with TRBJ2-2; 10 positions agree with TRBD2. In germline, CDR1 is SGHNT, CDR2 YENEEA. The CDR3 consists of 17 residues. Trimming removed 5 bases from V and 3 bases from J; junction bases left unmatched: 9.

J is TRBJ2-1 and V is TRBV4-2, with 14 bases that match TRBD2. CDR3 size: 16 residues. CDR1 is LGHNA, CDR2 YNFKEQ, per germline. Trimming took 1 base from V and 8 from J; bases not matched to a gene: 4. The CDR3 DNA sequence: TGTGCCAGCAGCCAAGCGACTAGCGGGGGGGCTCATGAGCAGTTCTTC. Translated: CASSQATSGGAHEQFF.

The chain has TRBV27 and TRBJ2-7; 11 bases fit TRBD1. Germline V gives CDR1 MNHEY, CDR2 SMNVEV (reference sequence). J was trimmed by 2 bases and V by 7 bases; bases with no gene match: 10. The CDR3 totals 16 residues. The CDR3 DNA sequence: TGTGCCAGCAATCCCTCACCGGGACAGGGGGCCTACGAGCAGTACTTC. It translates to CASNPSPGQGAYEQYF.

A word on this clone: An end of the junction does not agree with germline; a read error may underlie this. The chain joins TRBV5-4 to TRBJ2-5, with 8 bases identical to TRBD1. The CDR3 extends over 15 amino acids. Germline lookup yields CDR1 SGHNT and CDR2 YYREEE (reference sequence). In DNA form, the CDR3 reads TGCGCCAGCAGCCAAGAGGGACAGGCACAAGAGACCCAGTACTTC. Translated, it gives CASSQEGQAQETQYF.

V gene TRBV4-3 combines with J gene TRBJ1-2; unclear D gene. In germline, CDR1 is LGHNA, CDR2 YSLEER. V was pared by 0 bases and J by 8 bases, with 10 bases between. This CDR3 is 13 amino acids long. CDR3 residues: CASSQERVKGYTF. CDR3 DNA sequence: TGCGCCAGCAGCCAAGAACGGGTGAAGGGCTACACCTTC.

This CDR3 reads CASSELAGGYNEQFF. As DNA, the CDR3 is TGTGCCAGCAGTGAACTAGCGGGGGGCTACAATGAGCAGTTCTTC. The rearrangement uses TRBV6-1 and TRBJ2-1; 11 positions match TRBD2. The CDR3 loop spans 15 amino acids. The V and J ends lost 2 bases and 3 bases, in that order; junction bases with no gene match: 0. Germline V gene lookup returns CDR1 MNHNS and CDR2 SASEGT.

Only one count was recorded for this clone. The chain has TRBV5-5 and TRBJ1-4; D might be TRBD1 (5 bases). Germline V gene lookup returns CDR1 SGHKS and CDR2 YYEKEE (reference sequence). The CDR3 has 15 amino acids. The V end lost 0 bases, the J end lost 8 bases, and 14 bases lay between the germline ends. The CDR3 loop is CASSLGGGAGEKLFF. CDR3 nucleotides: TGTGCCAGCAGCTTGGGGGGAGGGGCCGGGGAAAAACTGTTTTTT.

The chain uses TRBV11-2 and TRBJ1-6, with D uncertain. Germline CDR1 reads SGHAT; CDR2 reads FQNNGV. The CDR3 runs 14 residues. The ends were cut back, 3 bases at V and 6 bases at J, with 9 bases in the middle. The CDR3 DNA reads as TGTGCCAGCAGCTTTGAGGCGGGTAATTCACCCCTCCACTTT. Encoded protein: CASSFEAGNSPLHF.

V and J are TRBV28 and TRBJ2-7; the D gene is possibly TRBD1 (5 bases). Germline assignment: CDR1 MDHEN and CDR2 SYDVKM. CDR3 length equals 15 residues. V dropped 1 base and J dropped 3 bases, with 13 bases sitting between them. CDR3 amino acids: CASSLSRQIIYEQYF. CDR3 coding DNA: TGTGCCAGCAGTTTATCTCGACAGATCATCTACGAGCAGTACTTC.

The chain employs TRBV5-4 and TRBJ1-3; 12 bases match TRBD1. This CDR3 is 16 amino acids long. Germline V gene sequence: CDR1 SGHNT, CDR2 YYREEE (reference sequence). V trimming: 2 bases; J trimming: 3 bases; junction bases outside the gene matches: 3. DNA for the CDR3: TGTGCCAGCAGCTTCGGGACAGGGGGCCGTGGAAACACCATATATTTT. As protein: CASSFGTGGRGNTIYF. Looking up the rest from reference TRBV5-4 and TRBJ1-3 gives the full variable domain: ETGVTQSPTHLIKTRGQQVTLRCSSQSGHNTVSWYQQALGQGPQFIFQYYREEENGRGNFPPRFSGLQFPNYSSELNVNALELDDSALYLCASSFGTGGRGNTIYFGEGSWLTVV.

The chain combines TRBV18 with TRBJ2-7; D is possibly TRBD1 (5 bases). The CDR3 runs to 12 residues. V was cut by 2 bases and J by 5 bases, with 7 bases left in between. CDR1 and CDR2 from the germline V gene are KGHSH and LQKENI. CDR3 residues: CASSPGRDEQYF. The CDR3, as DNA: TGTGCCAGCTCACCAGGCAGGGACGAGCAGTACTTC. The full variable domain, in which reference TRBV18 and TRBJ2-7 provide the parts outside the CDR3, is NAGVMQNPRHLVRRRGQEARLRCSPMKGHSHVYWYRQLPEEGLKFMVYLQKENIIDESGMPKERFSAEFPKEGPSILRIQQVVRGDSAAYFCASSPGRDEQYFGPGTRLTVT.

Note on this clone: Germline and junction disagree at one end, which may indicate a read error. The CDR3 DNA follows: TGTGCCAGCAGTCCTGGCATGACGGGGGGGAACACTGAAGCTTTCTTT. It encodes CASSPGMTGGNTEAFF. The rearrangement joins TRBV10-3 to TRBJ1-1; maybe TRBD1 (5 bases). CDR1 is ENHRY, CDR2 SYGVKD, per germline. The CDR3 runs to 16 residues.

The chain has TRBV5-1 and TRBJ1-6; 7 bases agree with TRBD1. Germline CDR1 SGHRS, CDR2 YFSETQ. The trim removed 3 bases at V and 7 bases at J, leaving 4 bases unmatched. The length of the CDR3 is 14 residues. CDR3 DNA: TGCGCCAGCAGCTGGGGGACAGAGAATTCACCCCTCCACTTT. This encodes CASSWGTENSPLHF.

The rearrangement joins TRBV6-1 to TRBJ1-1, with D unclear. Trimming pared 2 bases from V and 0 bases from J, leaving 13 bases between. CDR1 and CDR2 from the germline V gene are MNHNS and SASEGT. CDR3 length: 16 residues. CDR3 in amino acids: CASSERLSGLNTEAFF. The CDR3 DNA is TGTGCCAGCAGTGAAAGGTTATCTGGGCTGAACACTGAAGCTTTCTTT.

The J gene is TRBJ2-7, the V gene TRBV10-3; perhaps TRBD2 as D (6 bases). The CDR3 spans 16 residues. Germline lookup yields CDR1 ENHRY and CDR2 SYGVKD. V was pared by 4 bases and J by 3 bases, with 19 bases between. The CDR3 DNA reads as TGTGCCATCAGTGGGACTATGGGGCCGAGACTCTACGAGCAGTACTTC. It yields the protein CAISGTMGPRLYEQYF.

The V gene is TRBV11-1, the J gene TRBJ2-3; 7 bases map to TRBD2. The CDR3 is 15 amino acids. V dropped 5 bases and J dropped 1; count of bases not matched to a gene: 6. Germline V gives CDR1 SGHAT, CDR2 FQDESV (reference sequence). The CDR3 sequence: CASSEGTTRTDTQYF. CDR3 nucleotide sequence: TGTGCCAGCAGCGAAGGGACTACCCGCACAGATACGCAGTATTTT.

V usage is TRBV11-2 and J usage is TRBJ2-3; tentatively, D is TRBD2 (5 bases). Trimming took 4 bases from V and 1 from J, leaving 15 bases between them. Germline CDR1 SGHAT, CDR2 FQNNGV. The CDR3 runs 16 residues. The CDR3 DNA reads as TGTGCCAGCAGCTGGGAGAGATGGGGAGGCACAGATACGCAGTATTTT. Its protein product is CASSWERWGGTDTQYF.

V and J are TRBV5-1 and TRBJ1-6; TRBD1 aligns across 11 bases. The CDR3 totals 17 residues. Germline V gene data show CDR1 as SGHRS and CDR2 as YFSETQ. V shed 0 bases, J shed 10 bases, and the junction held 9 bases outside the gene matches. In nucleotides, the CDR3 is TGCGCCAGCAGCTTGGGGGTTGTGGGACAGGGGGAATCACCCCTCCACTTT. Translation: CASSLGVVGQGESPLHF.

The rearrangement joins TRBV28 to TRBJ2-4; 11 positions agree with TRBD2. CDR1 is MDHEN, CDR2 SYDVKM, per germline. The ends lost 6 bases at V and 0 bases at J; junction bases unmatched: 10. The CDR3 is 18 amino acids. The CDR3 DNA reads TGTGCCAGCAGGACTAGCGGGGCACAAGACCTAGCCAAAAACATTCAGTACTTC. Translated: CASRTSGAQDLAKNIQYF.

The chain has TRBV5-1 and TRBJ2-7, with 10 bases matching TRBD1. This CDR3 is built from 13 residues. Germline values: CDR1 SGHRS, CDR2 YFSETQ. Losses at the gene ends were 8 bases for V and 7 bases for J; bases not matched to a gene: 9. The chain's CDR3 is CASNRDRGREQYF. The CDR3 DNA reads TGCGCCAGTAACCGGGACAGGGGAAGGGAGCAGTACTTC.

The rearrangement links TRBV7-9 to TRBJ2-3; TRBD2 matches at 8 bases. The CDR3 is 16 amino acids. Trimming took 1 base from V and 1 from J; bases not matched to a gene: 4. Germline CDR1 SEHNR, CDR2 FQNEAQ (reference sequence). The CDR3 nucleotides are TGTGCCAGCAGCTTAGGGAGCGGGGGCGGCACAGATACGCAGTATTTT. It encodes CASSLGSGGGTDTQYF.

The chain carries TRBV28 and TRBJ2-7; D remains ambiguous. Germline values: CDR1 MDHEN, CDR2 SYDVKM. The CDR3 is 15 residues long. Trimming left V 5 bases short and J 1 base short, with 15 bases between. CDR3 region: CASSKTEMSSYEQYF. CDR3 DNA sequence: TGTGCCAGCAGTAAAACCGAGATGTCTTCCTACGAGCAGTACTTC.

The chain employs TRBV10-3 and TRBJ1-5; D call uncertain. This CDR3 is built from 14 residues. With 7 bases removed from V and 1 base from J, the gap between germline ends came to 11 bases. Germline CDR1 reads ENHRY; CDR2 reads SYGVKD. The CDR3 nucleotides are TGTGCCATCACCGCGGTTGGGAGCAATCAGCCCCAGCATTTT. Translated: CAITAVGSNQPQHF.

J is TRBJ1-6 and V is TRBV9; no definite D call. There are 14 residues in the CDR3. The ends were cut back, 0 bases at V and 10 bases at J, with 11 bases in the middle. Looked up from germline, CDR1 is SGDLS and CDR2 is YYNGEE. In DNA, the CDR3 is TGTGCCAGCAGCGTAGGAGAGAAAAACTCACCCCTCCACTTT. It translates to CASSVGEKNSPLHF.

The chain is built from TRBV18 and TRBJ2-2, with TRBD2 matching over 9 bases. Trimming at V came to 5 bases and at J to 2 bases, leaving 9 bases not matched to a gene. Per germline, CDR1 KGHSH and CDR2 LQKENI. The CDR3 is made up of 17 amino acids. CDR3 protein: CASSSINSGGNTGELFF. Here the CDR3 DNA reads TGTGCCAGCTCATCTATCAATAGCGGGGGAAACACCGGGGAGCTGTTTTTT.

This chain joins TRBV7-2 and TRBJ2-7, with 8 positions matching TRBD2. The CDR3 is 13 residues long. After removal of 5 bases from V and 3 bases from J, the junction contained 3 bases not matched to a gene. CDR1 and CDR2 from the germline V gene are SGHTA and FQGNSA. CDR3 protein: CASSRGGDYEQYF. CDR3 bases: TGTGCCAGCAGCCGGGGGGGCGACTACGAGCAGTACTTC. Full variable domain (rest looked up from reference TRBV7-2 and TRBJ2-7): GAGVSQSPSNKVTEKGKDVELRCDPISGHTALYWYRQSLGQGLEFLIYFQGNSAPDKSGLPSDRFSAERTGGSVSTLTIQRTQQEDSAVYLCASSRGGDYEQYFGPGTRLTVT.

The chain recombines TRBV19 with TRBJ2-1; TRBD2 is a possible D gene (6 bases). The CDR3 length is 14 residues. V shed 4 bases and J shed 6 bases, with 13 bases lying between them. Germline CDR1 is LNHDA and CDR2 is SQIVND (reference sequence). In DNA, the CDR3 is TGTGCCAGTAGTAAGAGGACTATTGGCAATGAGCAGTTCTTC. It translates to CASSKRTIGNEQFF. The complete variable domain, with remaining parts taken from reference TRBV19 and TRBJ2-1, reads DGGITQSPKYLFRKEGQNVTLSCEQNLNHDAMYWYRQDPGQGLRLIYYSQIVNDFQKGDIAEGYSVSREKKESFPLTVTSAQKNPTAFYLCASSKRTIGNEQFFGPGTRLTVL.

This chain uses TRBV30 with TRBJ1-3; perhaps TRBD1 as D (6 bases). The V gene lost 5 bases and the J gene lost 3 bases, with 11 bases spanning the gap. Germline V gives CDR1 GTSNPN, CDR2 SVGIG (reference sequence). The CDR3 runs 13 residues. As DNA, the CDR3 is TGTGCCTGGGATACAGGGAGTGGAAACACCATATATTTT. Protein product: CAWDTGSGNTIYF.